Shown below are 32 T cell receptor beta chains from a single sample sequenced in a study of blood T cell repertoires in COVID-19. The data were produced by immunoSEQ multiplex PCR, yet TCRdb's version contains in-frame clones alone and is incomplete. The sample includes 300,000 to 400,000 clones, 80% to 90% seen only once; the top ten take roughly 7.1%. Sequenced material: peripheral blood. All receptors derive from a woman aged 50 to 65 who had recovered from COVID-19.

This clone was seen just once. The chain employs TRBV5-4 and TRBJ2-5; a possible D gene is TRBD2 (6 bases). In germline, CDR1 is SGHNT, CDR2 YYREEE (reference sequence). The CDR3 sequence is 14 residues long. V was shortened by 3 bases and J by 7 bases, with 16 bases between the two germline ends. CDR3 amino acids: CASSSGLGDGTQYF. CDR3 coding DNA: TGTGCCAGCAGCTCGGGACTGGGTGATGGGACCCAGTACTTC.

This sequence joins TRBV28 and TRBJ2-1; 11 nucleotides agree with TRBD2. The CDR3 is 17 amino acids. Germline V lookup: CDR1 MDHEN, CDR2 SYDVKM. J was trimmed by 4 bases and V by 5 bases; bases with no gene match: 10. The CDR3 reads CASSPSLRLAGYNEQFF. The CDR3 DNA follows: TGTGCCAGCAGTCCTTCCCTAAGACTAGCGGGGTACAATGAGCAGTTCTTC.

This rearrangement joins TRBV5-4 to TRBJ1-2, with 12 bases that match TRBD1. The CDR3 contains 16 residues. Germline loops: CDR1 SGHNT, CDR2 YYREEE (reference sequence). After removal of 5 bases from V and 3 bases from J, the junction contained 8 bases not matched to a gene. DNA for the CDR3: TGTGCCAGCAGGACCGGGACAGGGGGCTTAGACTATGGCTACACCTTC. This gives the protein CASRTGTGGLDYGYTF.

This clone was detected many times. J is TRBJ2-3 and V is TRBV6-6; tentatively, D is TRBD1 (6 bases). V lost 7 bases and J 6 bases, leaving 23 bases between the germline ends. The CDR3 length is 16 residues. Germline CDR1 MNHNY, CDR2 SVGAGI (reference sequence). CDR3 nucleotides: TGTGCCAGCACTGACAGCCTGGGGGCGCGAGTCGATACGCAGTATTTT. The encoded protein is CASTDSLGARVDTQYF.

This clone was detected only a few times. This chain connects TRBV6-5 to TRBJ2-7; D not resolved. Germline V lookup: CDR1 MNHEY, CDR2 SVGAGI. CDR3 length equals 13 residues. Trimming cost V 6 bases and J 5 bases, with 14 bases left between them. Here the CDR3 DNA reads TGTGCCAGCAGCCGCAGTGGTCCGAACGAGCAGTACTTC. Its translation: CASSRSGPNEQYF.

V gene TRBV7-9 combines with J gene TRBJ1-3, with D uncertain. Between the trimmed V and J ends, which lost 1 base and 4 bases, there was a span of 5 bases. The germline V gene has CDR1 SEHNR and CDR2 FQNEAQ (reference sequence). The CDR3 is made up of 13 amino acids. CDR3 sequence: CASSLVEGNTIYF. The CDR3 DNA reads TGTGCCAGCAGCTTAGTGGAGGGAAACACCATATATTTT. Using reference TRBV7-9 and TRBJ1-3 for the parts outside the CDR3, the full variable domain is DTGVSQNPRHKITKRGQNVTFRCDPISEHNRLYWYRQTLGQGPEFLTYFQNEAQLEKSRLLSDRFSAERPKGSFSTLEIQRTEQGDSAMYLCASSLVEGNTIYFGEGSWLTVV.

The J gene is TRBJ1-4, the V gene TRBV6-5, with a tentative D call TRBD1 (6 bases). V lost 4 bases and J 13 bases, leaving 19 bases between the germline ends. CDR3 length equals 14 residues. Germline V gene data show CDR1 as MNHEY and CDR2 as SVGAGI. The CDR3 sequence: CASSFDRTAGPLFF. As DNA, the CDR3 is TGTGCCAGCAGTTTCGACCGGACAGCTGGACCACTGTTTTTT.

V usage is TRBV29-1 and J usage is TRBJ2-5; TRBD1 aligns across 8 bases. Germline CDR1 is SQVTM and CDR2 is ANQGSEA. With 7 bases clipped from V and 2 bases from J, the junction kept 6 bases outside the gene matches. The CDR3 is 13 amino acids. CDR3 residues: CSGTGQEQETQYF. Here the CDR3 DNA reads TGCAGCGGCACGGGACAGGAACAAGAGACCCAGTACTTC.

This clone was counted only a few times. V usage is TRBV4-3 and J usage is TRBJ1-4; TRBD1 matches 7 bases. The V gene end was trimmed by 5 bases and the J gene end by 7 bases; junction bases not matched to a gene: 7. The CDR3 runs to 14 residues. Germline V gives CDR1 LGHNA, CDR2 YSLEER. The CDR3, as DNA: TGCGCCAGCAGCGAACAGGGGTTTGGTGAAAAACTGTTTTTT. Translating gives CASSEQGFGEKLFF.

This clone was detected only once. This rearrangement joins TRBV24-1 to TRBJ2-7, with D uncertain. Germline loops: CDR1 KGHDR, CDR2 SFDVKD. With 4 bases removed from V and 7 bases from J, the gap between germline ends came to 13 bases. This CDR3 has 13 amino acids. The CDR3: CATSDRYTWEQYF. In DNA form, the CDR3 reads TGTGCCACCAGTGACCGATACACCTGGGAGCAGTACTTC.

This chain connects TRBV6-2 or TRBV6-3 to TRBJ1-2, with 9 bases matching TRBD1. Per germline, CDR1 MNHEY and CDR2 SVGEGT. The length of the CDR3 is 14 residues. The V gene end was trimmed by 2 bases and the J gene end by 6 bases; junction bases not matched to a gene: 4. For the CDR3, the DNA is TGTGCCAGCAGTTACCAAACAGGGGGCGATGGCTACACCTTC. The encoded protein is CASSYQTGGDGYTF.

A note on this clone: One end of the junction varies from germline; a read error may be responsible. The genes are TRBV3-1 (or the pseudogene TRBV3-2) and TRBJ2-1; 10 nucleotides align to TRBD2. The CDR3 is 16 amino acids. Germline assignment: CDR1 LGHDT and CDR2 YNNKEL (reference sequence). The CDR3 region is CASSQDLLAGVNAQFF. DNA of the CDR3: TGTGCCAGCAGCCAAGATCTTCTAGCGGGGGTGAATGCGCAGTTCTTC.

This chain connects TRBV11-1 to TRBJ2-4; 7 bases are shared with TRBD1. V lost 5 bases to trimming and J lost 6 bases; unmatched junction nucleotides: 10. The CDR3 sequence is 15 residues long. Germline assignment: CDR1 SGHAT and CDR2 FQDESV (reference sequence). CDR3 nucleotides: TGTGCCAGCAGCATAAACAGGGGATCGGGAAACATTCAGTACTTC. Translating it yields CASSINRGSGNIQYF.

The rearrangement joins TRBV19 to TRBJ1-1; D remains unclear. V lost 0 bases, J lost 5 bases, and 10 bases lay in between. The germline V gene has CDR1 LNHDA and CDR2 SQIVND (reference sequence). CDR3 size: 14 residues. CDR3 coding DNA: TGTGCCAGTAGTATAGATTCGGGAAAAACTGAAGCTTTCTTT. It yields the protein CASSIDSGKTEAFF.

The gene calls are TRBV24-1 and TRBJ2-7; 7 bases match TRBD2. V lost 3 bases and J lost 4; bases outside the gene matches: 5. Germline V gene lookup returns CDR1 KGHDR and CDR2 SFDVKD. The length of the CDR3 is 14 residues. CDR3 region: CATSDRSGKYEQYF. The CDR3 DNA reads TGTGCCACCAGTGATAGGAGCGGGAAATACGAGCAGTACTTC.

The chain joins TRBV7-2 to TRBJ2-1; D might be TRBD1 (6 bases). The CDR3 loop spans 17 amino acids. V gave up 1 base and J gave up 9 bases, with 22 bases separating them. Germline V gives CDR1 SGHTA, CDR2 FQGNSA. CDR3 DNA: TGTGCCAGCAGCTTAGTCCACCAACCCTGGCAGGGGACTGAGCAGTTCTTC. Translating gives CASSLVHQPWQGTEQFF.

This clone was detected once. This chain connects TRBV9 to TRBJ1-1; the match to TRBD1 covers 8 bases. The CDR3 covers 15 residues. Per the germline V gene, CDR1 is SGDLS and CDR2 is YYNGEE. Trimming cost V 3 bases and J 0 bases; bases outside gene matches: 4. CDR3 protein: CASSEQGAVNTEAFF. CDR3 DNA sequence: TGTGCCAGCAGCGAGCAGGGGGCGGTGAACACTGAAGCTTTCTTT.

The V call is TRBV5-6, the J call TRBJ2-5; TRBD2 matches at 14 bases. Germline CDR1 SGHDT, CDR2 YYEEEE. With 4 bases clipped from V and 4 bases from J, the junction kept 6 bases outside the gene matches. CDR3 length: 16 amino acids. CDR3 DNA: TGTGCCAGCAGCGCCAAGACTAGCGGGGGGGTAGAGACCCAGTACTTC. This codes for CASSAKTSGGVETQYF. Looking up the rest from reference TRBV5-6 and TRBJ2-5 gives the full variable domain: DAGVTQSPTHLIKTRGQQVTLRCSPKSGHDTVSWYQQALGQGPQFIFQYYEEEERQRGNFPDRFSGHQFPNYSSELNVNALLLGDSALYLCASSAKTSGGVETQYFGPGTRLLVL.

This sequence joins TRBV24-1 and TRBJ2-1; 7 nucleotides agree with TRBD1. V was pared by 4 bases and J by 6 bases, with 5 bases of the junction left unmatched. Germline-derived CDR1 and CDR2 are KGHDR and SFDVKD. The CDR3 is made up of 14 amino acids. Written as DNA, the CDR3 is TGTGCCACCAGTGAGTACCGGGACAGCAATGAGCAGTTCTTC. Translated: CATSEYRDSNEQFF.

The chain couples TRBV10-3 to TRBJ1-2; D possibly corresponds to TRBD1 (6 bases). The germline V gene encodes CDR1 ENHRY and CDR2 SYGVKD. V gave up 11 bases and J gave up 5 bases, with 12 bases separating them. The CDR3 is made up of 11 amino acids. The CDR3 region has the DNA TGTGCCCTACAGGGTAATTATGGCTACACCTTC. Translated, it gives CALQGNYGYTF.

This chain links TRBV19 with TRBJ2-5; D ambiguous. Germline CDR1 and CDR2: LNHDA and SQIVND (reference sequence). V was clipped by 5 bases and J by 5 bases, with 6 bases between them. CDR3 length: 11 amino acids. As DNA, the CDR3 is TGTGCCAGTAGTTTGGGCGAGACCCAGTACTTC. Translating it yields CASSLGETQYF.

J is TRBJ2-5 and V is TRBV19; 8 nucleotides match TRBD2. The V gene's germline CDR1 is LNHDA and CDR2 SQIVND (reference sequence). V gave up 3 bases and J gave up 5 bases; unmatched junction bases: 14. This CDR3 is built from 17 residues. CDR3 nucleotide sequence: TGTGCCAGTAGTATCGTACGTGGGACTAGTTTTGTGGAGACCCAGTACTTC. Translation gives CASSIVRGTSFVETQYF.

About this clone itself: An end of the junction does not agree with germline; a read error may underlie this. The chain is built from TRBV15 and TRBJ1-1; 11 nucleotides match TRBD1. This CDR3 region has 14 residues. CDR1 and CDR2 (germline): LNHNV, YYDKDF (reference sequence). The CDR3 spells CATSTNPGQGGWVF. CDR3 DNA sequence: TGTGCCACCAGCACAAACCCGGGACAGGGGGGCTGGGTCTTT.

The genes are TRBV28 and TRBJ2-3, with D possibly matching TRBD2 (5 bases). V was pared by 5 bases and J by 3 bases, with 12 bases between. There are 14 residues in the CDR3. CDR1 and CDR2 (germline): MDHEN, SYDVKM. The DNA of the CDR3 is TGTGCCAGCAGTCCCCAATCGGGGACAGATACGCAGTATTTT. This encodes CASSPQSGTDTQYF.

The chain joins TRBV7-8 to TRBJ1-2; possible D gene TRBD1, 6 bases. The CDR3 is made up of 13 amino acids. The ends were cut back, 1 base at V and 6 bases at J, with 9 bases in the middle. Germline CDR1 SGHVS, CDR2 FQNEAQ. In DNA, the CDR3 is TGTGCCAGCAGCTTAGTAGGGGGAGATGGCTACACCTTC. Translating gives CASSLVGGDGYTF.

The rearrangement uses TRBV11-2 and TRBJ2-7, with TRBD1 identical over 10 bases. CDR1 and CDR2 from the germline V gene are SGHAT and FQNNGV. This CDR3 region has 16 residues. V lost 2 bases to trimming and J lost 2 bases; unmatched junction nucleotides: 6. The CDR3 nucleotides read TGTGCCAGCAGCTTAAGGGGACAGGGGATTCCCTACGAGCAGTACTTC. Amino acid sequence: CASSLRGQGIPYEQYF.

This sequence joins TRBV25-1 and TRBJ1-6; D is ambiguous. From germline, CDR1 is MGHDK and CDR2 SYGVNS. Trimming stripped 5 bases from V and 9 bases from J, with 14 bases between. The CDR3 totals 14 residues. The CDR3 loop reads CASSSVGGPSPLHF. In nucleotides, the CDR3 is TGTGCCAGCAGTTCTGTCGGCGGGCCTTCACCCCTCCACTTT.

This chain's CDR3 is CASSRPTGVRDEQYF. The CDR3 DNA reads as TGTGCCAGCAGCCGGCCGACAGGGGTTCGCGACGAGCAGTACTTC. The chain joins TRBV6-2 or TRBV6-3 to TRBJ2-7; TRBD1 aligns across 8 bases. This CDR3 spans 15 amino acids. After removal of 6 bases from V and 5 bases from J, the junction contained 12 bases not matched to a gene. Germline lookup yields CDR1 MNHEY and CDR2 SVGEGT.

V is TRBV27 and J is TRBJ1-6, with D tentatively TRBD1 (6 bases). The V gene's germline CDR1 is MNHEY and CDR2 SMNVEV (reference sequence). The CDR3 is 16 residues long. V was trimmed by 7 bases and J by 7 bases, leaving 20 bases between them. The CDR3 coding sequence is TGTGCCAGCACAGACTGGGGGCGCAGGATAAATTCACCCCTCCACTTT. Translated, it gives CASTDWGRRINSPLHF.

V usage is TRBV28 and J usage is TRBJ1-1, with D maybe TRBD1 (6 bases). Trimming took off 5 bases at V and 6 bases at J, with 16 bases between the two ends. This CDR3 contains 14 residues. Germline assignment: CDR1 MDHEN and CDR2 SYDVKM. CDR3 residues: CASSPSTGTPEAFF. The DNA for the CDR3 is TGTGCCAGCAGTCCCTCTACAGGGACCCCTGAAGCTTTCTTT.

The rearrangement links TRBV9 to TRBJ2-7; a weak D match, TRBD2 (5 bases). Deletions cut 0 bases from V and 2 bases from J, with 15 bases between. Germline assignment: CDR1 SGDLS and CDR2 YYNGEE. The CDR3 runs to 16 residues. The CDR3 protein is CASSVGGAAITYEQYF. CDR3 coding DNA: TGTGCCAGCAGCGTAGGGGGAGCGGCAATCACCTACGAGCAGTACTTC.

The CDR3 nucleotides are TGTGCCAGCAGTCTGAGGGGGATTGTCGGCACCGGGGAGCTGTTTTTT. It encodes CASSLRGIVGTGELFF. This chain connects TRBV25-1 to TRBJ2-2, with D perhaps TRBD1 (6 bases). Germline CDR1 MGHDK, CDR2 SYGVNS. Trimming stripped 5 bases from V and 4 bases from J, with 17 bases between. The CDR3 loop spans 16 amino acids. The variable domain in full, completed from reference TRBV25-1 and TRBJ2-2, reads EADIYQTPRYLVIGTGKKITLECSQTMGHDKMYWYQQDPGMELHLIHYSYGVNSTEKGDLSSESTVSRIRTEHFPLTLESARPSHTSQYLCASSLRGIVGTGELFFGEGSRLTVL.